Below, 4 T cell receptor beta chains from the same sample are listed, as sequenced in a study of T cell clones after liver transplantation. TCRdb's copy holds only in-frame clones and misses some; the assay was immunoSEQ multiplex PCR. The sample consists of some 40,000 clones, 86% of them appearing once. Material: CD4+ T cells from blood, obtained 24 months after liver transplant. The receptor source for this set is a human patient who received a liver transplant. Some T cells could come from the graft donor.

V usage is TRBV5-1 and J usage is TRBJ2-5, with D tentatively TRBD1 or TRBD2 (5 bases each). Per the germline V gene, CDR1 is SGHRS and CDR2 is YFSETQ. The CDR3 covers 12 residues. V gave up 4 bases and J gave up 5 bases, with 9 bases separating them. The CDR3 loop is CASSRDRETQYF. CDR3 coding DNA: TGCGCCAGCAGCAGGGACCGGGAGACCCAGTACTTC.

This clone was observed a few times. This chain joins TRBV19 and TRBJ1-5; 8 bases are a match to TRBD1. The length of the CDR3 is 13 residues. Germline CDR1 reads LNHDA; CDR2 reads SQIVND (reference sequence). Trimming took 11 bases from V and 4 from J; bases not matched to a gene: 7. CDR3 residues: CAGGQAKNQPQHF. CDR3 coding DNA: TGTGCCGGGGGACAGGCCAAGAATCAGCCCCAGCATTTT. Filled out from reference TRBV19 and TRBJ1-5, the complete variable domain reads DGGITQSPKYLFRKEGQNVTLSCEQNLNHDAMYWYRQDPGQGLRLIYYSQIVNDFQKGDIAEGYSVSREKKESFPLTVTSAQKNPTAFYLCAGGQAKNQPQHFGDGTRLSIL.

The chain carries TRBV18 and TRBJ1-2; D possibly corresponds to TRBD1 (5 bases). Germline-derived CDR1 and CDR2 are KGHSH and LQKENI. CDR3 size: 15 residues. V gave up 2 bases and J gave up 6 bases, with 16 bases separating them. Here the CDR3 DNA reads TGTGCCAGCTCACCATCTGTACAGGAACGAAATGGCTACACCTTC. Translated, it gives CASSPSVQERNGYTF.

This chain joins TRBV19 and TRBJ1-2; 7 nucleotides match TRBD1. Germline CDR1 and CDR2: LNHDA and SQIVND (reference sequence). After removal of 7 bases from V and 4 bases from J, the junction contained 6 bases not matched to a gene. The CDR3 sequence is 13 residues long. The CDR3 bases are TGTGCCAGTATCCGGACAGGCCCCTATGGCTACACCTTC. This codes for CASIRTGPYGYTF.